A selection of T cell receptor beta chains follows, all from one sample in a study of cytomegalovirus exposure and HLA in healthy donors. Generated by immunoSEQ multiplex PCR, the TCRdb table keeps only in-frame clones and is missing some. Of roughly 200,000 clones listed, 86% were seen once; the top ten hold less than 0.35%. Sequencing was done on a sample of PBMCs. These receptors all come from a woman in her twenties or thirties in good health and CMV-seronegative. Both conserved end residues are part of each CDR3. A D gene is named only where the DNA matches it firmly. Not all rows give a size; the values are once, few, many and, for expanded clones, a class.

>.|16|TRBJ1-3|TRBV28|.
TGTGCCAGCAGTTTCGCGACAGGCCGCTCTGGAAACACCATATATTTT
CASSFATGRSGNTIYF
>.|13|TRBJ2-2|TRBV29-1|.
TGCAGCATCAGGGAACAGGCTACCGGGGAGCTGTTTTTT
CSIREQATGELFF
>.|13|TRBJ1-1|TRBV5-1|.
TGCGCCAGCAGCTGGGGGGACTGGGGTGAAGCTTTCTTT
CASSWGDWGEAFF
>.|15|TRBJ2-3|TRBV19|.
TGTGCCAGTAGTATGAGGGTGGTGCTGCCAGATACGCAGTATTTT
CASSMRVVLPDTQYF
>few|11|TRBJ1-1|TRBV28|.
TGTGCCACCGTTATGGGCAGAAAAGCTTTCTTT
CATVMGRKAFF
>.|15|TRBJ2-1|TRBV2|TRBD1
TGTGCCAGCAATTCTTACAGGGGGCAAAACAATGAGCAGTTCTTC
CASNSYRGQNNEQFF
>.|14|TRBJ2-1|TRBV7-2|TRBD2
TGTGCCAGCAGCTTCCGGGAGGAGTACAATGAGCAGTTCTTC
CASSFREEYNEQFF
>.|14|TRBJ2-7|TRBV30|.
TGTGCCTGGAGCCGACAGGCAGGGCGCTACGAGCAGTACTTC
CAWSRQAGRYEQYF
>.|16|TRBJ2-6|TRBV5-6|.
TGTGCCAGCAGTTCAGGGGCCGCGGATGGGGCCAACGTCCTGACTTTC
CASSSGAADGANVLTF
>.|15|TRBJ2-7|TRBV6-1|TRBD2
TGTGCCAGCAGTGAATTTGGGGAGGGTTCCTACGAGCAGTACTTC
CASSEFGEGSYEQYF
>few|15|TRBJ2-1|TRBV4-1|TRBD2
TGCGCCAGCAGCCTAGCGGGTCTGGCCTACAATGAGCAGTTCTTC
CASSLAGLAYNEQFF
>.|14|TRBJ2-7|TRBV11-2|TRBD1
TGTGCCAGCAGCTTAGAACAGGGGTCCTACGAGCAGTACTTC
CASSLEQGSYEQYF
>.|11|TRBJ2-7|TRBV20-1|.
TGCAGTGCTAGGATCGGTTACGAGCAGTACTTC
CSARIGYEQYF
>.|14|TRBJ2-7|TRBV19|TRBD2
TGTGCCAGTAGTATACCTAGCGGGAGTAGGGAGCAGTACTTC
CASSIPSGSREQYF
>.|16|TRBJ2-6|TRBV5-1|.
TGCGCCAGCAGCTCAGGATCTCCCCTTGGGGCCAACGTCCTGACTTTC
CASSSGSPLGANVLTF
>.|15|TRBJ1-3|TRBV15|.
TGTGCCACCAGCAGAGATACGGTTAGGGGTAACACCATATATTTT
CATSRDTVRGNTIYF